A single sample is the source of the 12 T cell receptor beta chains below, sequenced in a study of shared clonotypes between healthy human individuals. Sequencing was performed with immunoSEQ multiplex PCR; in TCRdb, only in-frame clones are kept and a portion is missing. Altogether fewer than 400,000 clones are present, roughly 70% being singletons, with the ten largest covering around 10%. The sequenced sample consisted of memory CD4+ T cells sorted from blood. Indicated subset: CD45RA-negative fraction. These receptors originate from a man in his thirties or forties in good health.

The chain is built from TRBV19 and TRBJ1-1; D possibly corresponds to TRBD1 (6 bases). The germline gives CDR1 LNHDA, CDR2 SQIVND (reference sequence). The length of the CDR3 is 15 residues. The V gene lost 0 bases and the J gene lost 4 bases, with 12 bases spanning the gap. CDR3 amino acids: CASSIDGGTSTEAFF. The CDR3 DNA reads as TGTGCCAGTAGTATAGATGGAGGGACAAGCACTGAAGCTTTCTTT.

The rearrangement links TRBV5-1 to TRBJ2-3, with D perhaps given as TRBD1 or TRBD2 (7 bases each). The CDR3 covers 15 residues. Trimming pared 5 bases from V and 3 bases from J, leaving 16 bases between. Germline CDR1 reads SGHRS; CDR2 reads YFSETQ. CDR3 coding DNA: TGCGCCAGCAGTTGGGCCCAGGGGGGGACAGATACGCAGTATTTT. It yields the protein CASSWAQGGTDTQYF.

This clone was counted a single time. This chain connects TRBV5-1 to TRBJ2-1, with 11 bases that match TRBD2. This CDR3 is built from 15 residues. Germline V CDR1 and CDR2: SGHRS, YFSETQ. J was trimmed by 7 bases and V by 3 bases; bases with no gene match: 6. The CDR3, as DNA: TGCGCCAGCAGCTATGGACTAGCGGGCAGGAATGAGCAGTTCTTC. Residues: CASSYGLAGRNEQFF.

This chain connects TRBV19 to TRBJ2-6; possible D gene TRBD1, 6 bases. The germline V and J ends were trimmed by 2 bases and 2 bases, with 19 bases remaining between them. The CDR3 loop spans 19 amino acids. In germline, CDR1 is LNHDA, CDR2 SQIVND (reference sequence). This CDR3 reads CASSIRAGAFSTGANVLTF. CDR3 nucleotides: TGTGCCAGTAGTATAAGAGCAGGGGCCTTTTCCACTGGGGCCAACGTCCTGACTTTC.

The rearrangement joins TRBV29-1 to TRBJ2-2; D might be TRBD1 or TRBD2, each matching 5 bases. The CDR3 consists of 14 residues. In germline, CDR1 is SQVTM, CDR2 ANQGSEA. With 6 bases removed from V and 2 bases from J, the gap between germline ends came to 13 bases. CDR3 nucleotide sequence: TGCAGCGTCCCCGGGACGGTAAACACCGGGGAGCTGTTTTTT. It specifies CSVPGTVNTGELFF.

The chain combines TRBV6-1 with TRBJ1-5, with a tentative D call TRBD1 (5 bases). Germline CDR1 reads MNHNS; CDR2 reads SASEGT. The V end was cut by 7 bases, the J end by 1 base, with 11 bases between. CDR3 size: 14 residues. The CDR3 DNA is TGTGCCAGCAATTCAGGGCTGAGCAATCAGCCCCAGCATTTT. Protein sequence: CASNSGLSNQPQHF.

V is TRBV7-2 and J is TRBJ2-1; D may be TRBD1 (5 bases). CDR1 and CDR2 (germline): SGHTA, FQGNSA. The CDR3 runs 15 residues. Between the trimmed V and J ends, which lost 1 base and 5 bases, there was a span of 12 bases. The CDR3 spells CASSLGVRANNEQFF. CDR3 nucleotide sequence: TGTGCCAGCAGCTTAGGAGTCAGGGCAAACAATGAGCAGTTCTTC. The whole variable domain, remainder taken from reference TRBV7-2 and TRBJ2-1, is GAGVSQSPSNKVTEKGKDVELRCDPISGHTALYWYRQSLGQGLEFLIYFQGNSAPDKSGLPSDRFSAERTGGSVSTLTIQRTQQEDSAVYLCASSLGVRANNEQFFGPGTRLTVL.

This rearrangement joins TRBV2 to TRBJ1-5; 11 bases align to TRBD1. Looked up from germline, CDR1 is SNHLY and CDR2 is FYNNEI. Unmatched junction bases numbered 4, after V lost 10 bases and J lost 5 bases. This CDR3 has 13 residues. The CDR3 DNA follows: TGTGCCACCCGGGACAGGGGGGATCAGCCCCAGCATTTT. Translated: CATRDRGDQPQHF.

The rearrangement joins TRBV20-1 to TRBJ2-3; the D is unclear. V lost 5 bases to trimming and J lost 6 bases, with 9 bases between them. The CDR3 contains 11 residues. Germline values: CDR1 DFQATT, CDR2 SNEGSKA (reference sequence). The CDR3: CSASNLDTQYF. DNA of the CDR3: TGCAGTGCTTCCAATCTGGATACGCAGTATTTT.

The V call is TRBV25-1, the J call TRBJ2-7, with D maybe TRBD2 (5 bases). The CDR3 covers 15 residues. CDR1 is MGHDK, CDR2 SYGVNS, per germline. V lost 3 bases and J lost 3, with 15 bases in between. CDR3 bases: TGTGCCAGCAGTGATAGCGCAAGGCTCCTCTACGAGCAGTACTTC. Protein sequence: CASSDSARLLYEQYF.

This clone was recorded once. V usage is TRBV19 and J usage is TRBJ2-1; 7 bases match TRBD1. Per germline, CDR1 LNHDA and CDR2 SQIVND (reference sequence). This CDR3 is 14 amino acids long. V lost 4 bases to trimming and J lost 15 bases; unmatched junction nucleotides: 15. CDR3 sequence: CASSTTMGQRRMFF. CDR3 in DNA: TGTGCCAGTAGTACGACAATGGGACAGCGGAGGATGTTCTTC.

The chain carries TRBV6-6 and TRBJ1-1, with unresolved D. The CDR3 runs to 11 residues. Per germline, CDR1 MNHNY and CDR2 SVGAGI (reference sequence). Trimming shortened V by 2 bases and J by 4 bases, and 2 bases separated the two germline ends. CDR3 residues: CASSYATEAFF. In DNA form, the CDR3 reads TGTGCCAGCAGTTACGCCACTGAAGCTTTCTTT.